A single sample gave rise to the 29 T cell receptor beta chains below, sequenced in a study of response to subunit inactivated influenza vaccine. TCRdb independently ran MiXCR on the RT-PCR reads; one entry per CDR3 protein. This table holds almost 600,000 distinct CDR3 sequences, 14% found once. Sequenced here: PBMCs from blood, sampled about 13 days after vaccination. These receptors came from a man aged 50 to 60 who received an inactivated influenza vaccine.

This clonotype was found many times. Sequence at one end of the junction differs from germline and may be a read error. The chain combines TRBV5-1 with TRBJ2-1, with 8 positions matching TRBD2. The CDR3 has 13 amino acids. The germline V gene encodes CDR1 SGHRS and CDR2 YFSETQ. The CDR3 spells CASSSELSGGIVF. The DNA of the CDR3 is TGCGCCAGCAGCTCTGAGCTAAGCGGGGGAATTGTCTTC.

In its sample, this clonotype was seen a few times. The V and J genes are TRBV12-3 or TRBV12-4 and TRBJ2-5; no reliable D call. This CDR3 spans 15 amino acids. V was pared by 6 bases and J by 2 bases, with 16 bases between. In DNA, the CDR3 is TGTGCCAGCAGCAGACGGGTCGGGTCGCAAGAGACCCAGTACTTC. This gives the protein CASSRRVGSQETQYF.

The gene calls are TRBV20-1 and TRBJ2-1; TRBD2 aligns across 13 bases. The CDR3 contains 14 residues. CDR1 and CDR2 (germline): DFQATT, SNEGSKA (reference sequence). The junction had 10 bases not matched to a gene; V was cut back by 7 bases and J by 10 bases. The CDR3 is CSVTGTSGISEQFF. The CDR3 DNA is TGCAGTGTTACTGGGACTAGCGGGATCAGCGAGCAGTTCTTC.

This clonotype has more than one count but fewer than ten. CDR3 in amino acids: CSVAKTGSGNTIYF. The CDR3 DNA sequence: TGCAGCGTTGCCAAGACAGGCTCTGGAAACACCATATATTTT. The chain couples TRBV29-1 to TRBJ1-3; D might be TRBD1 (6 bases). CDR3 length equals 14 residues. The germline V gene encodes CDR1 SQVTM and CDR2 ANQGSEA. V was cut by 4 bases and J by 0 bases, with 10 bases left in between.

This clonotype turned up a few times. The chain is built from TRBV3-1 and TRBJ2-2; unclear D gene. The CDR3 spans 16 residues. The germline V gene has CDR1 LGHDT and CDR2 YNNKEL (reference sequence). V gave up 4 bases and J gave up 0 bases, with 12 bases separating them. Here the CDR3 reads CASSPIGRANTGELFF. In DNA form, the CDR3 reads TGTGCCAGCAGCCCCATTGGACGAGCGAACACCGGGGAGCTGTTTTTT.

This clonotype was counted only a few times. The chain is built from TRBV7-9 and TRBJ2-7; D remains unclear. CDR1 is SEHNR and CDR2 is FQNEAQ in the germline V gene (reference sequence). This CDR3 spans 11 amino acids. CDR3 loop: CAMAGPGEQYF. In nucleotides, the CDR3 is TGTGCGATGGCTGGTCCTGGCGAGCAGTACTTC.

The rearrangement uses TRBV7-2 and TRBJ2-7; the D is unclear. CDR1 and CDR2 (germline): SGHTA, FQGNSA. V dropped 5 bases and J dropped 3 bases, with 14 bases sitting between them. This CDR3 contains 14 residues. The DNA for the CDR3 is TGTGCCAGCAGCCGGCCTCCACTGAACTACGAGCAGTACTTC. Translated, it gives CASSRPPLNYEQYF.

This clonotype was seen once. The genes are TRBV20-1 and TRBJ2-3; 10 nucleotides line up with TRBD2. This CDR3 contains 16 residues. Per the germline V gene, CDR1 is DFQATT and CDR2 is SNEGSKA (reference sequence). J lost 3 bases, V lost 2 bases, and 8 bases had no gene match. The CDR3 DNA sequence: TGCAGTGCTAGATCCCTAGCGGGAGACCTAACAGATACGCAGTATTTT. It is translated as CSARSLAGDLTDTQYF.

There are many counts of this clonotype. The chain links TRBV12-3 or TRBV12-4 to TRBJ2-5; perhaps TRBD1 as D (7 bases). CDR3 size: 15 residues. V was trimmed by 5 bases and J by 2 bases, leaving 15 bases between them. As DNA, the CDR3 is TGTGCCAGCAGTCTCTTGACAGGGAGGCAAGAGACCCAGTACTTC. This translates into CASSLLTGRQETQYF.

This clonotype was seen a few times. This chain links TRBV10-3 with TRBJ2-7; D gene unclear. Per germline, CDR1 ENHRY and CDR2 SYGVKD. With 8 bases removed from V and 3 bases from J, the gap between germline ends came to 11 bases. The CDR3 contains 12 residues. In DNA form, the CDR3 reads TGTGCCATCGCTGCGAGTGGCTACGAGCAGTACTTC. Its protein is CAIAASGYEQYF.

This chain connects TRBV20-1 to TRBJ2-5; tentatively, D is TRBD1 (6 bases). The CDR3 runs to 14 residues. The ends were cut back, 1 base at V and 4 bases at J, with 13 bases in the middle. In germline, CDR1 is DFQATT, CDR2 SNEGSKA (reference sequence). As DNA, the CDR3 is TGCAGTGCTAGAGGAGATACAGGGCTAGAGACCCAGTACTTC. Translated, it gives CSARGDTGLETQYF.

This clonotype appeared a few times. This rearrangement joins TRBV10-3 to TRBJ1-5, with D possibly being TRBD1 (6 bases). This CDR3 region has 15 residues. Germline V gene sequence: CDR1 ENHRY, CDR2 SYGVKD. V was trimmed by 10 bases and J by 0 bases, leaving 16 bases between them. The CDR3 protein is CASALGAYSNQPQHF. The CDR3 region has the DNA TGTGCCAGCGCCTTGGGGGCTTATAGCAATCAGCCCCAGCATTTT.

This clonotype was picked up many times. This chain joins TRBV5-1 and TRBJ1-5, with D perhaps matching TRBD1 (5 bases). CDR1 and CDR2 (germline): SGHRS, YFSETQ. There are 15 residues in the CDR3. Trimming took off 0 bases at V and 4 bases at J, with 11 bases between the two ends. The CDR3 DNA is TGCGCCAGCAGCTTGGGGGGGGGAAGGAATCAGCCCCAGCATTTT. This encodes CASSLGGGRNQPQHF.

The chain recombines TRBV20-1 with TRBJ1-2; maybe TRBD1 (5 bases). The germline gives CDR1 DFQATT, CDR2 SNEGSKA (reference sequence). The CDR3 covers 14 residues. Trimming left V 5 bases short and J 1 base short, with 14 bases between. The CDR3, as DNA: TGCAGTGCTGGGGCCGGGGGAGGTAACTATGGCTACACCTTC. Encoded protein: CSAGAGGGNYGYTF.

This clonotype was recorded at least ten times. This chain joins TRBV4-3 and TRBJ2-5, with 10 nucleotides matching TRBD2. Germline V gene data show CDR1 as LGHNA and CDR2 as YSLEER. V lost 0 bases, J lost 7 bases, and 11 bases stayed unmatched. The CDR3 is made up of 17 amino acids. CDR3 sequence: CASSQDRASGGFGTQYF. CDR3 nucleotides: TGCGCCAGCAGCCAAGATCGGGCTAGCGGGGGTTTTGGGACCCAGTACTTC.

This clonotype appeared a few times. The chain uses TRBV9 and TRBJ2-2; D remains unclear. CDR1 SGDLS and CDR2 YYNGEE come from the germline V gene. V lost 4 bases to trimming and J lost 0 bases, with 13 bases between them. The CDR3 is made up of 16 amino acids. The CDR3: CASSPQIRPNTGELFF. CDR3 coding DNA: TGTGCCAGCAGCCCCCAGATCAGGCCGAACACCGGGGAGCTGTTTTTT.

The chain couples TRBV29-1 to TRBJ1-1; D remains ambiguous. CDR1 SQVTM and CDR2 ANQGSEA come from the germline V gene. The V gene lost 4 bases and the J gene lost 1 base, with 7 bases spanning the gap. CDR3 length: 12 amino acids. DNA for the CDR3: TGCAGCGTTGTAAGGCAGAACACTGAAGCTTTCTTT. It encodes CSVVRQNTEAFF.

The V and J genes are TRBV30 and TRBJ2-7; TRBD2 matches 9 bases. Germline V gives CDR1 GTSNPN, CDR2 SVGIG (reference sequence). The CDR3 has 13 residues. V was clipped by 3 bases and J by 0 bases; unmatched bases: 0. This chain's CDR3 is CAWRTSGSYEQYF. The CDR3 coding sequence is TGTGCCTGGAGGACTAGCGGCTCCTACGAGCAGTACTTC.

This clonotype was seen ten or more times. The rearrangement joins TRBV6-5 to TRBJ2-1; 7 nucleotides line up with TRBD2. Germline V gene sequence: CDR1 MNHEY, CDR2 SVGAGI. The CDR3 consists of 16 residues. V shed 2 bases, J shed 4 bases, and the junction held 8 bases outside the gene matches. CDR3 in amino acids: CASSYGSSGKYNEQFF. In nucleotides, the CDR3 is TGTGCCAGCAGTTACGGGTCTAGCGGAAAATACAATGAGCAGTTCTTC.

This clonotype was observed a few times. This chain uses TRBV5-1 with TRBJ2-7, with D unclear. V was trimmed by 0 bases and J by 2 bases, leaving 9 bases between them. Germline V lookup: CDR1 SGHRS, CDR2 YFSETQ. The CDR3 extends over 14 amino acids. In DNA form, the CDR3 reads TGCGCCAGCAGCTTGGAGGCAGCCACCTACGAGCAGTACTTC. Protein sequence: CASSLEAATYEQYF.

This clonotype was seen many times. The chain combines TRBV29-1 with TRBJ2-3; perhaps D is TRBD1 or TRBD2 (5 bases each). The germline V and J ends were trimmed by 4 bases and 6 bases, with 17 bases remaining between them. The CDR3 has 14 residues. Germline V CDR1 and CDR2: SQVTM, ANQGSEA. The CDR3 reads CSVGDRGVGDTQYF. In DNA, the CDR3 is TGCAGCGTTGGGGACCGGGGAGTAGGGGATACGCAGTATTTT.

This clonotype was observed at least ten times. Written as DNA, the CDR3 is TGTGCCAGCAGCTTCGGGACCTTCTATGGCTACACCTTC. It specifies CASSFGTFYGYTF. The J gene is TRBJ1-2, the V gene TRBV7-9, with a tentative D call TRBD1 (5 bases). This CDR3 spans 13 amino acids. Trimming shortened V by 3 bases and J by 4 bases, and 9 bases separated the two germline ends. Germline V lookup: CDR1 SEHNR, CDR2 FQNEAQ (reference sequence).

This clonotype was detected a few times. The V gene is TRBV20-1, the J gene TRBJ2-1; a possible D gene is TRBD2 (5 bases). Germline V lookup: CDR1 DFQATT, CDR2 SNEGSKA (reference sequence). Trimming left V 5 bases short and J 5 bases short, with 13 bases between. There are 13 residues in the CDR3. In DNA, the CDR3 is TGCAGTGCTGGACTGGACGCCGACAATGAGCAGTTCTTC. Residues: CSAGLDADNEQFF.

This clonotype was detected only a few times. The V gene is TRBV18, the J gene TRBJ2-7; D is unresolved. Germline V gene sequence: CDR1 KGHSH, CDR2 LQKENI. This CDR3 has 15 residues. V lost 0 bases and J 0 bases, leaving 9 bases between the germline ends. This CDR3 is CASSPPGPSSYEQYF. The CDR3 coding sequence is TGTGCCAGCTCACCACCGGGCCCTAGCTCCTACGAGCAGTACTTC.

J is TRBJ2-7 and V is TRBV15; maybe TRBD1 (6 bases). Trimming shortened V by 5 bases and J by 5 bases, and 13 bases separated the two germline ends. Germline-derived CDR1 and CDR2 are LNHNV and YYDKDF (reference sequence). The CDR3 extends over 13 amino acids. For the CDR3, the DNA is TGTGCCACCAGCGGCTTTCCAGGGGACGAGCAGTACTTC. Translation: CATSGFPGDEQYF.

The chain recombines TRBV10-3 with TRBJ1-4; D not certain. CDR3 length equals 14 residues. Germline V CDR1 and CDR2: ENHRY, SYGVKD. The V and J ends lost 10 bases and 7 bases respectively, with 19 bases between them. The CDR3 DNA sequence: TGTGCCACTCAAACTGGAAACAACCGTGAAAAACTGTTTTTT. Its translation is CATQTGNNREKLFF.

There are many counts of this clonotype. This rearrangement joins TRBV6-1 to TRBJ1-5; maybe TRBD1 (6 bases). The V end was cut by 7 bases, the J end by 5 bases, with 18 bases between. Germline V lookup: CDR1 MNHNS, CDR2 SASEGT. The CDR3 spans 15 residues. As DNA, the CDR3 is TGTGCCAGCAACGTTTTTACAGGGCGGGATCAGCCCCAGCATTTT. Residues: CASNVFTGRDQPQHF.

This clonotype was detected only a few times. The V gene is TRBV2, the J gene TRBJ2-7; D gene unclear. Germline V gene data show CDR1 as SNHLY and CDR2 as FYNNEI. CDR3 size: 12 residues. The V end was cut by 1 base, the J end by 4 bases, with 5 bases between. The CDR3 region is CASSEEVYEQYF. Written as DNA, the CDR3 is TGTGCCAGCAGTGAAGAGGTTTACGAGCAGTACTTC.

This clonotype has a handful of counts. This chain uses TRBV7-2 with TRBJ1-1, with a tentative D call TRBD1 (5 bases). Trimming shortened V by 6 bases and J by 6 bases, and 17 bases separated the two germline ends. Germline CDR1 reads SGHTA; CDR2 reads FQGNSA. The CDR3 has 14 amino acids. The CDR3 loop reads CASRHPGGGAEAFF. CDR3 DNA: TGTGCCAGCAGACATCCGGGGGGGGGAGCTGAAGCTTTCTTT.